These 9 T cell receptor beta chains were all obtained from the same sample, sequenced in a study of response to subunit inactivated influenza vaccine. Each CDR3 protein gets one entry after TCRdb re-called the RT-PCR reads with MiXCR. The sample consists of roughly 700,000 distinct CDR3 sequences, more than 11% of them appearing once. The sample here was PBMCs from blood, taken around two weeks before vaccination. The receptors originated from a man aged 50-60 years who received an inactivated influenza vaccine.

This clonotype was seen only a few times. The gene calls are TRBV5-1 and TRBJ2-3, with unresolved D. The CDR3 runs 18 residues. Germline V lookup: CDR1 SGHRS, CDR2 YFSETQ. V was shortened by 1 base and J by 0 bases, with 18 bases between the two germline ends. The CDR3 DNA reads TGCGCCAGCAGCTTGTGGTCTTCGGGTACTCCGAGCACAGATACGCAGTATTTT. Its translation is CASSLWSSGTPSTDTQYF.

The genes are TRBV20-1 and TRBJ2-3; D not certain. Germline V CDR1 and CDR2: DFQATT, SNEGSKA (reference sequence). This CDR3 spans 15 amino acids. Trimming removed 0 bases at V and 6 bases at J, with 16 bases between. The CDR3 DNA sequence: TGCAGTGCTAGAGATCGGGCTAGATCGACTGATACGCAGTATTTT. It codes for CSARDRARSTDTQYF.

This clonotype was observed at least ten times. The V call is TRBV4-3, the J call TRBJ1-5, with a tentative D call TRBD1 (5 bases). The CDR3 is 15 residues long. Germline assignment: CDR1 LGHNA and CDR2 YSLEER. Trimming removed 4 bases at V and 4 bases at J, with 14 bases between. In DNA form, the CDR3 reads TGCGCCAGCAGCCTGACAGCGAGGGATAATCAGCCCCAGCATTTT. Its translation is CASSLTARDNQPQHF.

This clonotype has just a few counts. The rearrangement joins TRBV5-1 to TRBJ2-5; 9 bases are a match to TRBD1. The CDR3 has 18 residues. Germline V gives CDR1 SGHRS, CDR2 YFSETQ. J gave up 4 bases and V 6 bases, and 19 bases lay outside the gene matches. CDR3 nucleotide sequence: TGCGCCAGCACTCCGGGGCCCGTGGGGACAGGGAAGCGAGAGACCCAGTACTTC. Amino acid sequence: CASTPGPVGTGKRETQYF.

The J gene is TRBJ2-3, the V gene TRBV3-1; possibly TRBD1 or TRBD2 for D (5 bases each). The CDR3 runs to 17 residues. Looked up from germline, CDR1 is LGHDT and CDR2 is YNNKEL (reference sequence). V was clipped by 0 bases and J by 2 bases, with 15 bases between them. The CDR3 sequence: CASSQDLMGRTTDTQYF. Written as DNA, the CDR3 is TGTGCCAGCAGCCAAGATCTTATGGGACGGACCACAGATACGCAGTATTTT.

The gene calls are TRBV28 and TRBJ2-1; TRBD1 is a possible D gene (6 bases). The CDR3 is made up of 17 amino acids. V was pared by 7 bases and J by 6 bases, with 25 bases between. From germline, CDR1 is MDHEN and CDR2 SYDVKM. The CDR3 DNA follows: TGTGCCAGCACCAACCCTTCTGGTCCGGCAGGGGTCAATGAGCAGTTCTTC. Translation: CASTNPSGPAGVNEQFF.

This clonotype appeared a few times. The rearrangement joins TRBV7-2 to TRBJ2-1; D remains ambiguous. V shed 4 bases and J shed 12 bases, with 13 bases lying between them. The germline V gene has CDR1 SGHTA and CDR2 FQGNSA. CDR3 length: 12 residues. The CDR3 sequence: CASSSRWERQFF. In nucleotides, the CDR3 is TGTGCCAGCAGCTCCCGGTGGGAACGGCAGTTCTTC.

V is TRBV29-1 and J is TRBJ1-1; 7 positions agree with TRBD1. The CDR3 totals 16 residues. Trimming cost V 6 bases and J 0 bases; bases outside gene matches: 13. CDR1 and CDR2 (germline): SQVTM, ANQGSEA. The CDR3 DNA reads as TGCAGCGTAACCTCTCGACAGGGAAAAATGAACACTGAAGCTTTCTTT. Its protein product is CSVTSRQGKMNTEAFF.

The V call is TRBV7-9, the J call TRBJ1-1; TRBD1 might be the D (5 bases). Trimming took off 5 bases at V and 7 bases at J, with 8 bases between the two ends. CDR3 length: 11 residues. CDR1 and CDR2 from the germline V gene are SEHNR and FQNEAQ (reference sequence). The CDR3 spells CASSRDGEAFF. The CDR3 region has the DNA TGTGCCAGCAGCCGGGACGGTGAAGCTTTCTTT.